This T cell receptor beta chain stems from a study of glioma-infiltrating T cells after dendritic cell vaccination (dated by TCRdb to between 2015 and 2016). Study-level background: The cohort comprised around 15 glioblastoma patients from Phase I and II dendritic cell vaccination trials, 9 newly diagnosed and 6 with recurrent disease. Autologous tumor lysate-pulsed dendritic cell vaccination was administered to the patients between about 2003 and 2012. The vaccine was prepared from monocyte-derived dendritic cells that were cultured for about 7 days with IL-4 and GM-CSF and then pulsed overnight with autologous tumor lysate. Patients received three intradermal dendritic cell vaccine injections at biweekly intervals in the arm below the axilla. Tumor-infiltrating lymphocyte content was quantified and tumor and blood repertoires were compared in dendritic cell-vaccinated glioblastoma patients by deep sequencing of TCR beta CDR3 regions. TCR sequencing metrics, including TIL content and tumor-blood repertoire overlap, were correlated with survival after dendritic cell vaccination.

From a lookup of the germline V gene, CDR1 and CDR2 are SNHLY and FYNNEI. Including the terminal cysteine and phenylalanine, the CDR3 comprises 15 residues. Here the CDR3 DNA is all that survives: 45 bases in frame from base 1. Relative to germline, V is missing 0 bases and J is missing 7 bases, with 5 bases of the junction outside any gene match. To be selected, patients needed enough residual fresh-frozen tumor tissue and more than two years of available survival data. An isocitrate dehydrogenase mutation was not carried by any of the glioblastoma patients, although molecular status was otherwise variable. PBMC were collected before vaccination, two weeks after the third vaccination, and at tumor progression if tumor progression occurred. The Qiagen DNeasy Blood extraction Kit was used for extraction of genomic DNA. This clone came up once. It lacks a known antigen. No clone much larger than this one lies a single base away; base qualities are absent.

Points the paper makes about the study in general: The cohort was small and heterogeneous, with few patients having full blood and tumor sets and even fewer initial-recurrent tumor pairs. TCR clonality showed no direct relationship with survival, which suggests that a diverse polyclonal response may matter. The response model built on TCR overlap across three groups was characterized as speculative, with prospective validation still needed. After dendritic cell vaccination, a higher estimated pretreatment TIL content predicted longer time to progression and overall survival.

Using the immunoSEQ assay, TCRB CDR3 regions were amplified from roughly 2.1 micrograms of genomic DNA, or from all available DNA when less than that was on hand. For multiplex PCR, 60 forward primers for TCR V beta segments and 13 reverse primers for J beta segments were used. To estimate the number of reads per starting template, synthetic control templates were added to each sample at limiting dilution. The Illumina HiSeq System generated sequencing reads of 87 bp. The authors' analysis ran thus. PCR and sequencing errors were removed by a nearest neighbor algorithm that merged closely related sequences. TCR overlap was defined as the percentage of unique tumor TCR beta sequences that were also found in the peripheral blood of the same patient. TCRdb obtained this table from immuneACCESS and retained in-frame rearrangements with V and J assigned. These tables miss some clones; where compared with another copy, unresolved V genes account for less than half of the shortfall, and the remainder is unexplained. That table is the source of V, J and clone size, and D and trimming were worked out from the DNA. The sample yields some 100,000 clones; more than 70% were counted once. The ten largest clonotypes hold around 2.9% of the sample.

This clonotype was sampled from a human donor with glioblastoma. This material consisted of blood, taken before dendritic cell vaccination. Recombination joined TRBV2 with TRBJ1-4; 7 central bases correspond to TRBD1. The CDR3 protein: CASSEAQGRGEKLFF. The DNA sequence reads TGTGCCAGCAGTGAAGCACAGGGGCGCGGTGAAAAACTGTTTTTT.